This TCR beta chain was captured by sequencing in a study of PD-1 blockade in classical Hodgkin lymphoma. Broader study findings: While CD8+ TCR diversity did not rise significantly by C4D1, CD4+ TCR diversity did.

CDR1 and CDR2 from the germline V gene are ENHRY and SYGVKD. The CDR3 loop spans 13 amino acids. V shed 11 bases, J shed 8 bases, and the junction held 10 bases outside the gene matches. Time point meaning: cycle 4 day 1 (C4D1), after 6 weeks of nivolumab. All the patients suffered relapse after autologous stem cell transplantation, and brentuximab vedotin exposure differed. Thawed PBMCs yielded CD4+ T cells through magnetic negative selection. Patients reached a best response of complete response, partial response or progressive disease. TCRdb's table, derived via immunoSEQ multiplex PCR, lists solely in-frame clones and lacks some. The sample lists 25,000 to 30,000 clones, roughly four fifths occurring once. About this clone itself: Its specificity is unknown.

The chain recombines TRBV10-3 with TRBJ2-1; TRBD2 aligns across 9 bases. The TCR comes from a human donor with classical Hodgkin lymphoma. Sequencing used CD4+ T cells from blood, obtained before the fourth cycle of nivolumab. The CDR3 DNA sequence: TGTGCCGTTAGGGCTAGCGGGGTGGATGAGCAGTTCTTC. Protein: CAVRASGVDEQFF.